These 28 T cell receptor beta chains share one sample of origin, sequenced in a study of neoadjuvant anti-PD-1 for oral cavity cancer. Time point defined: after neoadjuvant nivolumab, at surgical resection. Method: immunoSEQ multiplex PCR; TCRdb's copy keeps in-frame clones and lacks some. The top ten clones hold roughly 3.4% of a sample with about 72,000 clones, roughly 81% of them seen once. Sequenced here: PBMCs, sampled after nivolumab (anti-PD-1) treatment. The receptor set was obtained from a person aged 35 to 85 with oral cavity squamous cell carcinoma.

The chain has TRBV18 and TRBJ1-3; TRBD1 matches at 8 bases. Germline V gives CDR1 KGHSH, CDR2 LQKENI. CDR3 length: 15 amino acids. The J segment lost 3 bases and the V segment lost 6 bases, leaving 7 bases of the junction unmatched. Here the CDR3 reads CASSGGQAGGNTIYF. In DNA form, the CDR3 reads TGTGCCAGCTCCGGGGGACAGGCTGGTGGAAACACCATATATTTT.

V usage is TRBV20-1 and J usage is TRBJ2-5, with D unclear. The germline V gene encodes CDR1 DFQATT and CDR2 SNEGSKA (reference sequence). The CDR3 consists of 10 residues. Trimming left V 3 bases short and J 5 bases short, with 4 bases between. CDR3 nucleotide sequence: TGCAGTGCTAGTACGGAGACCCAGTACTTC. Protein sequence: CSASTETQYF.

This sequence joins TRBV6-5 and TRBJ2-7; 9 nucleotides agree with TRBD1. The length of the CDR3 is 14 residues. J was trimmed by 4 bases and V by 4 bases; bases with no gene match: 5. The germline V gene has CDR1 MNHEY and CDR2 SVGAGI. CDR3 in DNA: TGTGCCAGCAGTTCGGGACAGGGTGCATACGAGCAGTACTTC. Translated: CASSSGQGAYEQYF.

The chain uses TRBV29-1 and TRBJ2-1, with a possible D match to TRBD1 (6 bases). The germline V gene encodes CDR1 SQVTM and CDR2 ANQGSEA. V dropped 5 bases and J dropped 12 bases, with 14 bases sitting between them. The CDR3 runs to 11 residues. The CDR3 loop reads CSVSGGRGQFF. In DNA, the CDR3 is TGCAGCGTTTCAGGAGGCAGGGGGCAGTTCTTC.

The chain recombines TRBV5-1 with TRBJ2-5; 8 nucleotides match TRBD1. The CDR3 covers 13 residues. Germline trimming cut 4 bases from V and 2 bases from J; bases unmatched to any gene: 1. Per the germline V gene, CDR1 is SGHRS and CDR2 is YFSETQ. CDR3 in amino acids: CASSRQGQETQYF. The CDR3 DNA is TGCGCCAGCAGCCGACAGGGGCAAGAGACCCAGTACTTC. The complete variable domain, with remaining parts taken from reference TRBV5-1 and TRBJ2-5, reads KAGVTQTPRYLIKTRGQQVTLSCSPISGHRSVSWYQQTPGQGLQFLFEYFSETQRNKGNFPGRFSGRQFSNSRSEMNVSTLELGDSALYLCASSRQGQETQYFGPGTRLLVL.

The gene calls are TRBV6-5 and TRBJ1-2; 11 nucleotides agree with TRBD1. Germline V gene lookup returns CDR1 MNHEY and CDR2 SVGAGI. The V and J ends lost 6 bases and 6 bases, in that order; junction bases with no gene match: 9. This CDR3 region has 15 residues. The CDR3 DNA sequence: TGTGCCAGCAGCTACGAGGACAGGGGGCTCGATGGCTACACCTTC. Translation gives CASSYEDRGLDGYTF.

The chain joins TRBV6-1 to TRBJ2-3; the D is unclear. The CDR3 has 10 amino acids. Per the germline V gene, CDR1 is MNHNS and CDR2 is SASEGT. The ends were cut back, 2 bases at V and 15 bases at J, with 9 bases in the middle. The CDR3 loop is CASSELWCYF. The DNA for the CDR3 is TGTGCCAGCAGTGAACTCTGGTGTTATTTT.

The V and J genes are TRBV2 and TRBJ2-5; D is possibly TRBD1 (8 bases). This CDR3 region has 14 residues. V shed 7 bases and J shed 4 bases, with 16 bases lying between them. The germline V gene encodes CDR1 SNHLY and CDR2 FYNNEI. The CDR3 region has the DNA TGTGCCAGCAAACCTACAGGGGGGGTAGAGACCCAGTACTTC. Translation: CASKPTGGVETQYF.

This clone was seen a single time. The V gene is TRBV7-8, the J gene TRBJ1-1; weak D call: TRBD1 (5 bases). Looked up from germline, CDR1 is SGHVS and CDR2 is FQNEAQ. V was trimmed by 5 bases and J by 5 bases, leaving 18 bases between them. This CDR3 is built from 15 residues. The CDR3 nucleotides are TGTGCCAGCAGCCCGGGACTTCAAAAGGGGACTGAAGCTTTCTTT. Amino acid sequence: CASSPGLQKGTEAFF.

This clone was seen just once. The CDR3 sequence: CASSLGLAGGETQYF. The CDR3 DNA reads as TGTGCCAGCAGCTTAGGGCTAGCGGGAGGAGAGACCCAGTACTTC. The chain couples TRBV7-2 to TRBJ2-5, with TRBD2 matching 11 bases. The V and J ends lost 1 base and 4 bases, in that order; junction bases with no gene match: 2. CDR3 size: 15 residues. From germline, CDR1 is SGHTA and CDR2 FQGNSA.

The chain recombines TRBV5-1 with TRBJ2-1, with D possibly being TRBD1 (6 bases). The germline V gene has CDR1 SGHRS and CDR2 YFSETQ. The V and J ends lost 0 bases and 9 bases respectively, with 10 bases between them. This CDR3 region has 13 residues. CDR3 in amino acids: CASSLDRVFEQFF. The CDR3 bases are TGCGCCAGCAGCTTGGACAGGGTTTTTGAGCAGTTCTTC.

The chain uses TRBV5-4 and TRBJ2-7, with D tentatively TRBD1 or TRBD2 (7 bases each). V was cut by 2 bases and J by 3 bases, with 12 bases left in between. The germline gives CDR1 SGHNT, CDR2 YYREEE (reference sequence). The CDR3 extends over 14 amino acids. CDR3 DNA: TGTGCCAGCAGCTTACAGGGGAGGGTCTACGAGCAGTACTTC. The encoded protein is CASSLQGRVYEQYF.

The chain uses TRBV5-1 and TRBJ2-7; 10 nucleotides match TRBD1. After removal of 4 bases from V and 7 bases from J, the junction contained 8 bases not matched to a gene. Germline V gene data show CDR1 as SGHRS and CDR2 as YFSETQ. This CDR3 is built from 14 residues. The CDR3 DNA follows: TGCGCCAGCAGCGTGGACAGGGGGGGTATAGAGCAGTACTTC. It yields the protein CASSVDRGGIEQYF.

The V call is TRBV6-1, the J call TRBJ2-7, with D tentatively TRBD2 (5 bases). Deletions cut 7 bases from V and 2 bases from J, with 12 bases between. Germline CDR1 is MNHNS and CDR2 is SASEGT. The CDR3 length is 13 residues. The DNA of the CDR3 is TGTGCCAGCACGGACTCCTCTCCCTACGAGCAGTACTTC. Translation gives CASTDSSPYEQYF.

This clone turned up a few times. The chain is built from TRBV10-1 and TRBJ2-3; D call uncertain. Germline CDR1 and CDR2: WNHNN and SYGVQD (reference sequence). This CDR3 has 11 amino acids. Trimming cost V 8 bases and J 6 bases, with 9 bases left between them. This chain's CDR3 is CASSIGDTQYF. The CDR3 DNA reads as TGCGCCAGCTCGATCGGGGATACGCAGTATTTT.

The V gene is TRBV12-2, the J gene TRBJ1-1. TRBV12-2 is a listed pseudogene. The CDR3 is made up of 17 amino acids. The CDR3 spells CASRLVGTRYVNTEAFF. CDR3 nucleotides: TGTGCAAGTCGCTTAGTCGGGACCCGATACGTGAACACTGAAGCTTTCTTT.

Only one count was recorded for this clone. The chain is built from TRBV6-5 and TRBJ1-2; the D is unclear. The CDR3 runs to 12 residues. V shed 7 bases and J shed 0 bases, with 6 bases lying between them. Germline V gives CDR1 MNHEY, CDR2 SVGAGI. CDR3 nucleotide sequence: TGTGCCAGCATTTCATCTAACTATGGCTACACCTTC. This sequence encodes CASISSNYGYTF.

The chain uses TRBV27 and TRBJ2-3; D possibly corresponds to TRBD1 (5 bases). The CDR3 has 16 amino acids. The V gene lost 3 bases and the J gene lost 6 bases, with 19 bases spanning the gap. Germline CDR1 MNHEY, CDR2 SMNVEV (reference sequence). The CDR3 reads CASSLTDTYPWDTQYF. CDR3 bases: TGTGCCAGCAGTTTGACGGACACCTACCCTTGGGATACGCAGTATTTT.

The chain has TRBV4-2 and TRBJ2-3, with TRBD2 matching 10 bases. Germline V gives CDR1 LGHNA, CDR2 YNFKEQ. V was clipped by 4 bases and J by 4 bases; unmatched bases: 5. This CDR3 is built from 15 residues. The CDR3 is CASSLSSGSADTQYF. Written as DNA, the CDR3 is TGTGCCAGCAGCCTTTCTAGCGGGAGTGCAGATACGCAGTATTTT.

The J gene is TRBJ2-7, the V gene TRBV27; TRBD1 aligns across 8 bases. The CDR3 is 12 amino acids. From germline, CDR1 is MNHEY and CDR2 SMNVEV (reference sequence). J lost 2 bases, V lost 6 bases, and 0 bases had no gene match. This CDR3 reads CASRQGAYEQYF. The CDR3 nucleotides are TGTGCCAGCAGACAGGGGGCCTACGAGCAGTACTTC.

V and J are TRBV6-1 and TRBJ1-5, with TRBD1 as a possible D gene (5 bases). Trimming shortened V by 5 bases and J by 3 bases, and 14 bases separated the two germline ends. In germline, CDR1 is MNHNS, CDR2 SASEGT. The CDR3 runs 15 residues. Written as DNA, the CDR3 is TGTGCCAGCAGTCAGCGGGGGGGGACCAATCAGCCCCAGCATTTT. Amino acid sequence: CASSQRGGTNQPQHF.

This clone was seen a single time. The rearrangement links TRBV15 to TRBJ2-6; D could derive from TRBD1 or TRBD2 (5 bases each). Germline CDR1 LNHNV, CDR2 YYDKDF (reference sequence). The CDR3 consists of 17 residues. Trimming took 8 bases from V and 4 from J, leaving 21 bases between them. Here the CDR3 reads CATALGRQLTGANVLTF. Written as DNA, the CDR3 is TGTGCCACCGCCCTGGGACGACAACTAACCGGGGCCAACGTCCTGACTTTC.

A few counts support this clone. The genes are TRBV4-1 and TRBJ2-3; no clear D. In germline, CDR1 is MGHRA, CDR2 YSYEKL. Trimming took 4 bases from V and 2 from J, leaving 10 bases between them. CDR3 length: 14 amino acids. The CDR3 sequence: CASSPAATTDTQYF. CDR3 bases: TGCGCCAGCAGCCCGGCGGCTACCACAGATACGCAGTATTTT.

This sequence joins TRBV30 and TRBJ1-1; perhaps TRBD1 as D (5 bases). Trimming stripped 1 base from V and 3 bases from J, with 15 bases between. Germline V gene data show CDR1 as GTSNPN and CDR2 as SVGIG (reference sequence). This CDR3 spans 15 amino acids. The CDR3 protein is CAWSGPRAEDTEAFF. In nucleotides, the CDR3 is TGTGCCTGGAGTGGCCCCAGGGCGGAGGACACTGAAGCTTTCTTT.

This clone showed up just once. The genes are TRBV11-2 and TRBJ2-5; no reliable D call. Germline values: CDR1 SGHAT, CDR2 FQNNGV. The CDR3 covers 19 residues. The V end lost 1 base, the J end lost 5 bases, and 26 bases lay between the germline ends. The CDR3 region has the DNA TGTGCCAGCAGCTTAGGAGACTGGGGTGGGTCTTCAAAGGATGAGACCCAGTACTTC. Translating gives CASSLGDWGGSSKDETQYF.

This clone was counted a single time. The chain uses TRBV2 and TRBJ2-3; 8 bases are shared with TRBD2. Looked up from germline, CDR1 is SNHLY and CDR2 is FYNNEI. J lost 2 bases, V lost 8 bases, and 15 bases had no gene match. This CDR3 contains 17 residues. The CDR3 region has the DNA TGTGCCAGCCTCCTCGTAAGCGGGAGTCATATCACAGATACGCAGTATTTT. This sequence encodes CASLLVSGSHITDTQYF.

The chain joins TRBV9 to TRBJ2-5; D unclear. V lost 1 base and J lost 2, with 12 bases in between. CDR1 and CDR2 from the germline V gene are SGDLS and YYNGEE. CDR3 length: 15 residues. Here the CDR3 reads CASSVSLQLQETQYF. The CDR3 bases are TGTGCCAGCAGCGTAAGTTTGCAGCTTCAAGAGACCCAGTACTTC.

The chain is built from TRBV4-2 and TRBJ1-1; TRBD1 agrees at 8 bases. From germline, CDR1 is LGHNA and CDR2 YNFKEQ. The CDR3 runs to 14 residues. With V trimmed by 1 base and J by 5 bases, 3 bases remained unmatched. This CDR3 is CASSQGDRGTEAFF. The CDR3, as DNA: TGTGCCAGCAGCCAAGGCGACAGGGGAACTGAAGCTTTCTTT.